This entry concerns a single T cell receptor beta chain. The record originates from a study of T cell changes during pregnancy in multiple sclerosis. Clones were sequenced by immunoSEQ multiplex PCR, and TCRdb holds only the in-frame ones, with some missing. The table includes around 40,000 clones, about 90% detected once. Trimming took off 0 bases at V and 0 bases at J, with 6 bases between the two ends. From germline, CDR1 is SGHTA and CDR2 FQGNSA. This CDR3 has 14 residues. The rearrangement joins TRBV7-2 to TRBJ2-7; D is unclear. This material consisted of CD4+ T cells from peripheral blood mononuclear cells, taken in the third trimester of pregnancy. This receptor was obtained from a female donor with multiple sclerosis, enrolled in a pregnancy study. CDR3 loop: CASSLARLSYEQYF. CDR3 coding DNA: TGTGCCAGCAGCTTAGCCCGACTCTCCTACGAGCAGTACTTC. The whole variable domain, filled in from reference TRBV7-2 and TRBJ2-7, reads GAGVSQSPSNKVTEKGKDVELRCDPISGHTALYWYRQSLGQGLEFLIYFQGNSAPDKSGLPSDRFSAERTGGSVSTLTIQRTQQEDSAVYLCASSLARLSYEQYFGPGTRLTVT.